This T cell receptor (beta chain) was observed in a study of T cells after posttransplantation cyclophosphamide. Study results and caveats: Donor-recipient repertoire similarity was low at 1-2 months, rising over year one. Skin or GI-infiltrating T cells shared few TRB sequences with blood. After PTCy, TRB diversity resembled that of CNI/methotrexate controls.

Assay used: immunoSEQ multiplex PCR; TCRdb lists only in-frame clones, some missing. The sample includes some 15,000 clones, none of them occurring once. Cyclophosphamide on days +3 and +4 followed busulfan-fludarabine conditioning and a marrow graft. The CDR3 length is 15 residues. Trimming removed 5 bases from V and 5 bases from J; junction bases left unmatched: 10. The germline CDR1 and CDR2 sequences are SEHNR and FQNEAQ (reference sequence). Only a few counts were recorded for this clone. Its antigen is not identified. Sequences were derived from PBMCs, sampled after allogeneic stem cell transplant with posttransplant cyclophosphamide. The rearrangement links TRBV7-9 to TRBJ2-3, with 7 nucleotides matching TRBD1. The TCR was taken from a female patient in her thirties or forties who received an allogeneic stem cell transplant from an unrelated donor, was CMV-positive, and had acute GVHD only. Some T cells may have originated in the graft donor. CDR3 DNA sequence: TGTGCCAGCAGCCCGGAGACAGGGTTGAAAGATACGCAGTATTTT. The encoded protein is CASSPETGLKDTQYF.